This T cell receptor (beta chain) was observed in a study of cytomegalovirus exposure and HLA in healthy donors. Overall study context: Sequencing of 180 million or so T cells in an earlier analysis found roughly 120 million unique TCR beta sequences. Study-level points and caveats: The availability of immune exposure information extended only to CMV serostatus.

This CDR3 has 16 residues. Between the trimmed V and J ends, which lost 1 base and 8 bases, there was a span of 15 bases. Per germline, CDR1 SGHVS and CDR2 FNYEAQ. In the PCR, 60 Vbeta and 13 Jbeta primers were used. Data came from immunoSEQ multiplex PCR; TCRdb stores just in-frame clones and leaves some out. The data contain 62,000 or so clones, 83% of them seen just once; the ten biggest clones take up approximately 4%. Comments on this clone: Antigen unknown.

The chain links TRBV7-6 to TRBJ1-6, with D tentatively TRBD1 (6 bases). This TCR was recovered from a man younger than 40 in good health and CMV-seronegative. The sample taken for sequencing was PBMCs. The CDR3 DNA follows: TGTGCCAGCAGCTTAGTGGCAGGGGCTGTCGATTCACCCCTCCACTTT. Amino acids: CASSLVAGAVDSPLHF. The full variable domain, rest sourced from reference TRBV7-6 and TRBJ1-6, is GAGVSQSPRYKVTKRGQDVALRCDPISGHVSLYWYRQALGQGPEFLTYFNYEAQQDKSGLPNDRFSAERPEGSISTLTIQRTEQRDSAMYRCASSLVAGAVDSPLHFGNGTRLTVT.